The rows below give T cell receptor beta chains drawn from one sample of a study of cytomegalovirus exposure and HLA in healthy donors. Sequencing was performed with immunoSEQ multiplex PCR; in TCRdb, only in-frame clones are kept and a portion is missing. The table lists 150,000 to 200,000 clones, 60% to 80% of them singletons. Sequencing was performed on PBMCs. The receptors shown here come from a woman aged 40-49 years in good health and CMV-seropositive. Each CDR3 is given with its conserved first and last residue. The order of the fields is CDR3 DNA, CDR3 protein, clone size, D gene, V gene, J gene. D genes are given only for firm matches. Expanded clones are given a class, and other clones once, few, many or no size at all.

cdr3_nt: TGTGCCAGCAGTTTCGTAAGCGGCCCCTACGAGCAGTACTTC; cdr3_aa: CASSFVSGPYEQYF; clone_size: NA; d_call: NA; v_call: TRBV28; j_call: TRBJ2-7
cdr3_nt: TGTGCCAGCAGCTCCCGCGAGGGGACAGGGTGGGGCTACACCTTC; cdr3_aa: CASSSREGTGWGYTF; clone_size: NA; d_call: TRBD1; v_call: TRBV7-9; j_call: TRBJ1-2
cdr3_nt: TGTGCCAGCAGCTTTGGGGGGGTCACTCAGCCCCAGCATTTT; cdr3_aa: CASSFGGVTQPQHF; clone_size: NA; d_call: NA; v_call: TRBV7-9; j_call: TRBJ1-5
cdr3_nt: TGCGCCAGCAGCAAGGGACTAGCGGAAGAGACCCAGTACTTC; cdr3_aa: CASSKGLAEETQYF; clone_size: NA; d_call: TRBD2; v_call: TRBV5-1; j_call: TRBJ2-5
cdr3_nt: TGTGCCAGCAGCTTGGACCTAGCGGAAGTCACAGATACGCGGTATTTT; cdr3_aa: CASSLDLAEVTDTRYF; clone_size: NA; d_call: TRBD2; v_call: TRBV7-2; j_call: TRBJ2-3
cdr3_nt: TGTGCCAGCAGGCTAGGACTGAGGAACACCGGGGAGCTGTTTTTT; cdr3_aa: CASRLGLRNTGELFF; clone_size: NA; d_call: NA; v_call: TRBV2; j_call: TRBJ2-2
cdr3_nt: TGTGCCACCAGCAGGGGAACAGGGGCGGGCACCGGGGAGCTGTTTTTT; cdr3_aa: CATSRGTGAGTGELFF; clone_size: NA; d_call: TRBD1; v_call: TRBV15; j_call: TRBJ2-2
cdr3_nt: TGTGCCAGCAGCCAAAGCAGCGGGGGGTCGGAGACCCAGTACTTC; cdr3_aa: CASSQSSGGSETQYF; clone_size: once; d_call: TRBD2; v_call: TRBV14; j_call: TRBJ2-5
cdr3_nt: TGTGCCACCAGCAACGCGGGAGCTGGGGCCAACGTCCTGACTTTC; cdr3_aa: CATSNAGAGANVLTF; clone_size: NA; d_call: TRBD2; v_call: TRBV15; j_call: TRBJ2-6
cdr3_nt: TGTGCCAGCAGCCCCGGACTAGCGGGAGCAGGTGAGCAGTTCTTC; cdr3_aa: CASSPGLAGAGEQFF; clone_size: NA; d_call: TRBD2; v_call: TRBV7-3; j_call: TRBJ2-1
cdr3_nt: TGTGCCAGCAGTCAGAGGCCTGGAAACACCATATATTTT; cdr3_aa: CASSQRPGNTIYF; clone_size: NA; d_call: NA; v_call: TRBV6-1; j_call: TRBJ1-3
cdr3_nt: TGTGCCATCAGTGGTAGTTGGGACTCGAACACCGGGGAGCTGTTTTTT; cdr3_aa: CAISGSWDSNTGELFF; clone_size: few; d_call: NA; v_call: TRBV10-3; j_call: TRBJ2-2
cdr3_nt: TGTGCCAGCAGCTTCCAAGGGGGCAGTACTGAAGCTTTCTTT; cdr3_aa: CASSFQGGSTEAFF; clone_size: NA; d_call: TRBD1; v_call: TRBV7-9; j_call: TRBJ1-1
cdr3_nt: TGTGCCAGCAGCCCCCAAGGACTAGCGGGAGGTTACGAGCAGTACTTC; cdr3_aa: CASSPQGLAGGYEQYF; clone_size: NA; d_call: TRBD2; v_call: TRBV9; j_call: TRBJ2-7
cdr3_nt: TGTGCCAGCAGTGAATCAGGGACTAGCGGGATAGCCATGAGCTCCTACGAGCAGTACTTC; cdr3_aa: CASSESGTSGIAMSSYEQYF; clone_size: NA; d_call: TRBD2; v_call: TRBV2; j_call: TRBJ2-7
cdr3_nt: TGTGCCAGCAGCGATGGGGCGGGAGTGTTTGGCAATGAGCAGTTCTTC; cdr3_aa: CASSDGAGVFGNEQFF; clone_size: NA; d_call: TRBD2; v_call: TRBV27; j_call: TRBJ2-1
cdr3_nt: TGTGCCAGTAGTCCTAGGACTAGCCGATTCAATGAGCAGTTCTTC; cdr3_aa: CASSPRTSRFNEQFF; clone_size: NA; d_call: TRBD2; v_call: TRBV19; j_call: TRBJ2-1
cdr3_nt: TGTGCCATCGGGACAGGGGGTACAGATACGCAGTATTTT; cdr3_aa: CAIGTGGTDTQYF; clone_size: NA; d_call: TRBD1; v_call: TRBV10-3; j_call: TRBJ2-3
cdr3_nt: TGTGCCACCAGCAGCGACTCGACAGGAGAGTACGAGCAGTACTTC; cdr3_aa: CATSSDSTGEYEQYF; clone_size: NA; d_call: NA; v_call: TRBV15; j_call: TRBJ2-7
cdr3_nt: TGCGCCAGCACCCCCCTCGGGACTAGCGGGAGGTCGGCCGGGGAGCTGTTTTTT; cdr3_aa: CASTPLGTSGRSAGELFF; clone_size: NA; d_call: TRBD2; v_call: TRBV5-1; j_call: TRBJ2-2
cdr3_nt: TGCGCCAGCAGCTTGGATACAGGGGCCTACTCCTACAATGAGCAGTTCTTC; cdr3_aa: CASSLDTGAYSYNEQFF; clone_size: NA; d_call: TRBD1; v_call: TRBV5-1; j_call: TRBJ2-1
cdr3_nt: TGTGCCAGCAGTTTCTCCAGCTCCTACGAGCAGTACTTC; cdr3_aa: CASSFSSSYEQYF; clone_size: NA; d_call: NA; v_call: TRBV27; j_call: TRBJ2-7
cdr3_nt: TGCGCCAGCAGCTTGAGGACTAGCGGGGGCAATGAGCAGTTCTTC; cdr3_aa: CASSLRTSGGNEQFF; clone_size: NA; d_call: TRBD2; v_call: TRBV5-1; j_call: TRBJ2-1
cdr3_nt: TGTGCCAGCTCACCGGACAGGATGGCCGAGCAGTACTTC; cdr3_aa: CASSPDRMAEQYF; clone_size: NA; d_call: TRBD1; v_call: TRBV18; j_call: TRBJ2-7
cdr3_nt: TGTGCCAGCTCCCGACAGCCTGGAGTCCCCCTCTCTGGAAACACCATATATTTT; cdr3_aa: CASSRQPGVPLSGNTIYF; clone_size: NA; d_call: NA; v_call: TRBV18; j_call: TRBJ1-3
cdr3_nt: TGTGCCAGCAGCCCCCCTCTAGGGAGGGCGTTGGGGCAAGAGACCCAGTACTTC; cdr3_aa: CASSPPLGRALGQETQYF; clone_size: NA; d_call: TRBD2; v_call: TRBV7-8; j_call: TRBJ2-5
cdr3_nt: TGTGCCAGTAATATAGGGCTCAATCAGCCCCAGCATTTT; cdr3_aa: CASNIGLNQPQHF; clone_size: few; d_call: NA; v_call: TRBV19; j_call: TRBJ1-5
cdr3_nt: TGTGCCAGCAGCTGGAGCGGGAGCTCCTACAATGAGCAGTTCTTC; cdr3_aa: CASSWSGSSYNEQFF; clone_size: once; d_call: TRBD2; v_call: TRBV11-2; j_call: TRBJ2-1
cdr3_nt: TGTGCCAGTAGTAGGGCGAGGACAGACTATGGCTACACCTTC; cdr3_aa: CASSRARTDYGYTF; clone_size: few; d_call: NA; v_call: TRBV19; j_call: TRBJ1-2
cdr3_nt: TGTGCCAGCTGTAGTATGAGGGTCAATCCTCTGAATTCACCCCTCCACTTT; cdr3_aa: CASCSMRVNPLNSPLHF; clone_size: NA; d_call: NA; v_call: TRBV27; j_call: TRBJ1-6
cdr3_nt: TGTGCCAGCAGTTCCGGACTAGCGGGTCCTAATGAGCAGTTCTTC; cdr3_aa: CASSSGLAGPNEQFF; clone_size: NA; d_call: TRBD2; v_call: TRBV6-6; j_call: TRBJ2-1
cdr3_nt: TGTGCCAGCAGCTTCCAACCCCTCGGGACAGCGAACACTGAAGCTTTCTTT; cdr3_aa: CASSFQPLGTANTEAFF; clone_size: few; d_call: TRBD1; v_call: TRBV7-3; j_call: TRBJ1-1
cdr3_nt: TGCAGCGTTGGCCCCCACGGCGGACTAGCGAGACCCTACGAGCAGTACTTC; cdr3_aa: CSVGPHGGLARPYEQYF; clone_size: NA; d_call: TRBD2; v_call: TRBV29-1; j_call: TRBJ2-7
cdr3_nt: TGTGCCAGCAGCCCGGACAGGGGGCTCACTGAAGCTTTCTTT; cdr3_aa: CASSPDRGLTEAFF; clone_size: NA; d_call: TRBD1; v_call: TRBV11-1; j_call: TRBJ1-1
cdr3_nt: TGTGCCAGTAGCCCCGGACAGGGGGCGGGCGAGCAGTACTTC; cdr3_aa: CASSPGQGAGEQYF; clone_size: NA; d_call: TRBD1; v_call: TRBV27; j_call: TRBJ2-7
cdr3_nt: TGTGCCAGCAGAAGTACCGGGACAGGGGACCGAGGCTACACCTTC; cdr3_aa: CASRSTGTGDRGYTF; clone_size: NA; d_call: TRBD1; v_call: TRBV6-5; j_call: TRBJ1-2
cdr3_nt: TGTGCCAGTAGTCAGGGACTTGCCTACGAGCAGTACTTC; cdr3_aa: CASSQGLAYEQYF; clone_size: NA; d_call: NA; v_call: TRBV19; j_call: TRBJ2-7
cdr3_nt: TGTGCCAGCAGTTTATCGGGGACACCTAATCAGCCCCAGCATTTT; cdr3_aa: CASSLSGTPNQPQHF; clone_size: NA; d_call: NA; v_call: TRBV28; j_call: TRBJ1-5
cdr3_nt: TGTGCCAGCTCACCACCGAGAGCGGGCGCTGTCCCAGATACGCAGTATTTT; cdr3_aa: CASSPPRAGAVPDTQYF; clone_size: NA; d_call: NA; v_call: TRBV18; j_call: TRBJ2-3
cdr3_nt: TGCGCCAGCAGCTTGCCCAGCGAGGACAGTCCTAACTATGGCTACACCTTC; cdr3_aa: CASSLPSEDSPNYGYTF; clone_size: NA; d_call: NA; v_call: TRBV5-1; j_call: TRBJ1-2
cdr3_nt: TGCGCCAGCAGCTTGGACACGAACACTGAAGCTTTCTTT; cdr3_aa: CASSLDTNTEAFF; clone_size: NA; d_call: NA; v_call: TRBV5-1; j_call: TRBJ1-1
cdr3_nt: TGTGCCAGCCGACTAGCGGGAGGGCCCAAGGGGGCCAACGTCCTGACTTTC; cdr3_aa: CASRLAGGPKGANVLTF; clone_size: NA; d_call: TRBD2; v_call: TRBV14; j_call: TRBJ2-6
cdr3_nt: TGTGCCAGCAGTTTACTGACACAGGGACCCACAGATACGCAGTATTTT; cdr3_aa: CASSLLTQGPTDTQYF; clone_size: NA; d_call: NA; v_call: TRBV27; j_call: TRBJ2-3
cdr3_nt: TGTGCCAGCAGCTCGACCAGCGGGAGGGGGTCCCCCTATGAGCAGTTCTTC; cdr3_aa: CASSSTSGRGSPYEQFF; clone_size: NA; d_call: TRBD2; v_call: TRBV11-2; j_call: TRBJ2-1
cdr3_nt: TGTGCCAGCAGCTTAGGACAGACGAACACTGAAGCTTTCTTT; cdr3_aa: CASSLGQTNTEAFF; clone_size: once; d_call: NA; v_call: TRBV7-2; j_call: TRBJ1-1
cdr3_nt: TGTGCCAGCTCACTCGGGGAGAACACTGAAGCTTTCTTT; cdr3_aa: CASSLGENTEAFF; clone_size: few; d_call: NA; v_call: TRBV18; j_call: TRBJ1-1
cdr3_nt: TGCGCCAGCAGCCCGGAGGGGTTCCGGGCTGAAAAACTGTTTTTT; cdr3_aa: CASSPEGFRAEKLFF; clone_size: few; d_call: NA; v_call: TRBV5-1; j_call: TRBJ1-4
cdr3_nt: TGTGCCAGCAGACTCTTTGGACAGGGTCGAGAAAAACTGTTTTTT; cdr3_aa: CASRLFGQGREKLFF; clone_size: NA; d_call: TRBD1; v_call: TRBV7-2; j_call: TRBJ1-4
cdr3_nt: TGTGCCAGCAGTTCCCAGCGGGCCGATCTTTTAAAGAACACCGGGGAGCTGTTTTTT; cdr3_aa: CASSSQRADLLKNTGELFF; clone_size: once; d_call: NA; v_call: TRBV28; j_call: TRBJ2-2
cdr3_nt: TGTGCCAGCAGTGAGTGGGACAGGTCTTTGAAAGCAGATACGCAGTATTTT; cdr3_aa: CASSEWDRSLKADTQYF; clone_size: once; d_call: TRBD1; v_call: TRBV25-1; j_call: TRBJ2-3
cdr3_nt: TGTGCCAGCAGCAAAGAGGGGGGGGCTAGCGGCCAAAGCTCCTACAATGAGCAGTTCTTC; cdr3_aa: CASSKEGGASGQSSYNEQFF; clone_size: NA; d_call: NA; v_call: TRBV21-1; j_call: TRBJ2-1
cdr3_nt: TGTGCCAGCAGTTTATTGAACAGGGGGCCACGAGGCAATGAGCAGTTCTTC; cdr3_aa: CASSLLNRGPRGNEQFF; clone_size: NA; d_call: TRBD1; v_call: TRBV27; j_call: TRBJ2-1
cdr3_nt: TGCAGCGGACAGGGGGCCGGGGAGCTGTTTTTT; cdr3_aa: CSGQGAGELFF; clone_size: NA; d_call: TRBD1; v_call: TRBV29-1; j_call: TRBJ2-2
cdr3_nt: TGCGCCAGCAGCTTGGCCCCCCGGACAGGGATCAATGAGCAGTTCTTC; cdr3_aa: CASSLAPRTGINEQFF; clone_size: once; d_call: TRBD1; v_call: TRBV5-1; j_call: TRBJ2-1
cdr3_nt: TGTGCCAGCAGTTACTCGGGGGGTTGGGGTCAGCCCCAGCATTTT; cdr3_aa: CASSYSGGWGQPQHF; clone_size: once; d_call: NA; v_call: TRBV6-6; j_call: TRBJ1-5
cdr3_nt: TGTGCCAGCAGCTTTTTACAGAGGAACACTGAAGCTTTCTTT; cdr3_aa: CASSFLQRNTEAFF; clone_size: few; d_call: NA; v_call: TRBV7-9; j_call: TRBJ1-1
cdr3_nt: TGTGCCAGTAGCCCTGCTCCCCCTGGACAGGGGGCAAATGAGCAGTTCTTC; cdr3_aa: CASSPAPPGQGANEQFF; clone_size: once; d_call: TRBD1; v_call: TRBV19; j_call: TRBJ2-1
cdr3_nt: TGTGCCAGCAGTGGGGGGACAGACCCTGAAGCTTTCTTT; cdr3_aa: CASSGGTDPEAFF; clone_size: NA; d_call: TRBD1; v_call: TRBV6-1; j_call: TRBJ1-1
cdr3_nt: TGCGCCAGCAGCTTGGGGGGGACTAGCGGACAAGAGACCCAGTACTTC; cdr3_aa: CASSLGGTSGQETQYF; clone_size: few; d_call: TRBD2; v_call: TRBV5-1; j_call: TRBJ2-5